The present entry profiles one T cell receptor beta chain with its context. V was pared by 1 base and J by 7 bases, with 8 bases between. Germline V gene lookup returns CDR1 SGHDT and CDR2 YYEEEE. The CDR3 loop spans 13 amino acids. This specimen belongs to a study of T cell responses to AZD1222 COVID-19 vaccine. Generated by immunoSEQ multiplex PCR, the TCRdb table keeps only in-frame clones and is missing some. Of about 110,000 clones listed, roughly 87% were seen once; the top ten hold roughly 4.3%. The origin of this receptor is an adult in good health. This specimen was peripheral blood, taken on day 0 of AZD1222 vaccination. V usage is TRBV5-6 and J usage is TRBJ1-4; tentative D call: TRBD1 (5 bases). This CDR3 reads CASSLPGGEKLFF. In DNA, the CDR3 is TGTGCCAGCAGCTTGCCTGGGGGTGAAAAACTGTTTTTT.